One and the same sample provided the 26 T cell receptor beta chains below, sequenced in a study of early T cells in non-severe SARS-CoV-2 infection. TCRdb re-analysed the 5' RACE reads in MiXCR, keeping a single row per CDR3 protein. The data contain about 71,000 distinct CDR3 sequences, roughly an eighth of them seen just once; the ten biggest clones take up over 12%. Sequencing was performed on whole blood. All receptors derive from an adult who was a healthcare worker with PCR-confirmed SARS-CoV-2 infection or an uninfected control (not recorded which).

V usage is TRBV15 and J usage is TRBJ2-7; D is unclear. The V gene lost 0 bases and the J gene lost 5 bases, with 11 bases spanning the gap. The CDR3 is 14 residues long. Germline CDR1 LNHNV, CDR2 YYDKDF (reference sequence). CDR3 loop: CATSRDQANDEQYF. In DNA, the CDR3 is TGTGCCACCAGCAGAGATCAGGCGAATGACGAGCAGTACTTC.

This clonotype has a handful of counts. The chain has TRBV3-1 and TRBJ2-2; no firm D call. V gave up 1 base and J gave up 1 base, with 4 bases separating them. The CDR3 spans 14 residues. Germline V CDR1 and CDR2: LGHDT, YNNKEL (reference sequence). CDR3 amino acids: CASSQVGNTGELFF. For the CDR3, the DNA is TGTGCCAGCAGCCAAGTTGGGAACACCGGGGAGCTGTTTTTT. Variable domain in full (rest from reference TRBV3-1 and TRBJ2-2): DTAVSQTPKYLVTQMGNDKSIKCEQNLGHDTMYWYKQDSKKFLKIMFSYNNKELIINETVPNRFSPKSPDKAHLNLHINSLELGDSAVYFCASSQVGNTGELFFGEGSRLTVL.

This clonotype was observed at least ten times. CDR3 DNA: TGTGCCAGCAGCCCTTCGGCCGGGCAGACCGCTTTCTTT. It yields the protein CASSPSAGQTAFF. The genes are TRBV9 and TRBJ1-1, with D hard to call. CDR3 size: 13 residues. The V end was cut by 4 bases, the J end by 11 bases, with 18 bases between. CDR1 is SGDLS and CDR2 is YYNGEE in the germline V gene.

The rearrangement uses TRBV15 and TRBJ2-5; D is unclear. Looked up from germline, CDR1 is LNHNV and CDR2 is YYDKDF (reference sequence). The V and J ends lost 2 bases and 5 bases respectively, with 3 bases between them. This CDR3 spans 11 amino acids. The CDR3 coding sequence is TGTGCCACCAGCAGACGGGAGACCCAGTACTTC. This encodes CATSRRETQYF.

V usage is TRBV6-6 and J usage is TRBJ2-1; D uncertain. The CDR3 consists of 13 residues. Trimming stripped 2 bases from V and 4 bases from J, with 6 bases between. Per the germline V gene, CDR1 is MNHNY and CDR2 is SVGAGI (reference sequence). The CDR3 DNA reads TGTGCCAGCAGTTACGACGGGTACAATGAGCAGTTCTTC. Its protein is CASSYDGYNEQFF.

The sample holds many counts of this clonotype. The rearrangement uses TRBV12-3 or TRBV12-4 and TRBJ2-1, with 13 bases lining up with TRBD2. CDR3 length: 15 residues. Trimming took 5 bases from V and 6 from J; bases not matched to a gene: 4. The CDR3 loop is CASSLTSGGINEQFF. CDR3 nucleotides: TGTGCCAGCAGTCTGACTAGCGGGGGGATCAATGAGCAGTTCTTC.

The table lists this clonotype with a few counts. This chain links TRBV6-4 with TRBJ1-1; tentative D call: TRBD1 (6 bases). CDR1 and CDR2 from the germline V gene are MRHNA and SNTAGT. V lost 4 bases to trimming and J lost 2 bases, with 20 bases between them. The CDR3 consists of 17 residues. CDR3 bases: TGTGCCAGCAGTGTAAGGGGGGGGCGCGGGTCAAACACTGAAGCTTTCTTT. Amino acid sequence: CASSVRGGRGSNTEAFF.

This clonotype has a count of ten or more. The CDR3 reads CASSLGGQSGNEQFF. The CDR3 DNA reads as TGCGCCAGCAGCTTGGGGGGCCAATCAGGAAATGAGCAGTTCTTC. V usage is TRBV5-1 and J usage is TRBJ2-1, with D perhaps TRBD1 (5 bases). This CDR3 spans 15 amino acids. Between the trimmed V and J ends, which lost 0 bases and 7 bases, there was a span of 14 bases. In germline, CDR1 is SGHRS, CDR2 YFSETQ.

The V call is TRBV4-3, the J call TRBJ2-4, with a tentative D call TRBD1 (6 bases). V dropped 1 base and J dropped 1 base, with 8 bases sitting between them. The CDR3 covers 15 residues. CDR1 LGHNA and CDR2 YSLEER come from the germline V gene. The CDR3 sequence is CASSQGTGAKNIQYF. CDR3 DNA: TGCGCCAGCAGCCAAGGCACAGGGGCCAAAAACATTCAGTACTTC.

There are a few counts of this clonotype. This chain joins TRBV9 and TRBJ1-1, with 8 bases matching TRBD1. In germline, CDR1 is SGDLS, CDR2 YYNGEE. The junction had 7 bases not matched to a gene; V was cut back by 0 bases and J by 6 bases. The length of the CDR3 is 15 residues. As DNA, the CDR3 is TGTGCCAGCAGCGTAGATGGTCAGGGGGCCGCTGAAGCTTTCTTT. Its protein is CASSVDGQGAAEAFF.

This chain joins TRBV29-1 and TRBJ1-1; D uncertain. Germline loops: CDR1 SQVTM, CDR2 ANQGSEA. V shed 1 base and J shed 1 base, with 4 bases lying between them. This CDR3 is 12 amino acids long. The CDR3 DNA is TGCAGCGTTGAAGGCCCGAACACTGAAGCTTTCTTT. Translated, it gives CSVEGPNTEAFF.

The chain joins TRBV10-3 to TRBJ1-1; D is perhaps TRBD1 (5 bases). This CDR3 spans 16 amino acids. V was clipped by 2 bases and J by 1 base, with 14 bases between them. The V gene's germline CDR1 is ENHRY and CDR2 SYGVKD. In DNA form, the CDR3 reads TGTGCCATCAGTGAGGGCCTTGGGGGTCCGAACACTGAAGCTTTCTTT. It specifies CAISEGLGGPNTEAFF.

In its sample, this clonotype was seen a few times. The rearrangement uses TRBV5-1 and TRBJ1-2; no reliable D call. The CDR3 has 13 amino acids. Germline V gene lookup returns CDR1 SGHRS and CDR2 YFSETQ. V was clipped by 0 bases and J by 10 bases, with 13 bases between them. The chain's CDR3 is CASSLDRSHLYTF. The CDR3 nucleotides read TGCGCCAGCAGCTTGGATCGCAGTCATCTCTACACCTTC.

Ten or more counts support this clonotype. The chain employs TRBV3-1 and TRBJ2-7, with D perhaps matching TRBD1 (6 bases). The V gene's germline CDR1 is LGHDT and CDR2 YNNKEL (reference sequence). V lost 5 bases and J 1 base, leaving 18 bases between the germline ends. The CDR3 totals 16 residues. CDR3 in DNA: TGTGCCAGCAGCGCAGATACGAGGGGGATGTCCTACGAGCAGTACTTC. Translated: CASSADTRGMSYEQYF.

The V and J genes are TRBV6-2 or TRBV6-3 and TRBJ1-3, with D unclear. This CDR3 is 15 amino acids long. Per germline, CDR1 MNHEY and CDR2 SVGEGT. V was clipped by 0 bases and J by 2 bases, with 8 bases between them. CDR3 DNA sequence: TGTGCCAGCAGTTACTCAGGATCCACTGGAAACACCATATATTTT. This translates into CASSYSGSTGNTIYF.

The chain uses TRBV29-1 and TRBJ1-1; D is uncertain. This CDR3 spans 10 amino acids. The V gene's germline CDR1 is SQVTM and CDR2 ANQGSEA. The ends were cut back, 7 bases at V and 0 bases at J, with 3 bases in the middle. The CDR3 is CSALNTEAFF. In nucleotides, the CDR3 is TGCAGCGCATTGAACACTGAAGCTTTCTTT.

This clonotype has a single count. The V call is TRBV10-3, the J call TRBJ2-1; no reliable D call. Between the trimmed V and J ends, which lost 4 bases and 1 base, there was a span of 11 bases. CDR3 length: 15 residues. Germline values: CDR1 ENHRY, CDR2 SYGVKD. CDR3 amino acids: CAISVRPDSYNEQFF. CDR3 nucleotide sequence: TGTGCCATCAGTGTTCGACCGGATTCCTACAATGAGCAGTTCTTC.

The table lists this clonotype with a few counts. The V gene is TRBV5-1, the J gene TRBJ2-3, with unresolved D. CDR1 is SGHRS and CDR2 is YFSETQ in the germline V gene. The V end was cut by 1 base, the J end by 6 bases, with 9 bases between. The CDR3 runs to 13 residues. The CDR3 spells CASSLSASDTQYF. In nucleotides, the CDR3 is TGCGCCAGCAGCTTGAGTGCTTCCGATACGCAGTATTTT.

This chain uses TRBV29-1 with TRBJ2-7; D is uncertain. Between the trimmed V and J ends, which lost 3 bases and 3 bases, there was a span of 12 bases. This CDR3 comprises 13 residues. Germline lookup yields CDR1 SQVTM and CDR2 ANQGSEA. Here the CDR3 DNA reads TGCAGCGTTGAGGTTAGCCGAGACTACGAGCAGTACTTC. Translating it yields CSVEVSRDYEQYF.

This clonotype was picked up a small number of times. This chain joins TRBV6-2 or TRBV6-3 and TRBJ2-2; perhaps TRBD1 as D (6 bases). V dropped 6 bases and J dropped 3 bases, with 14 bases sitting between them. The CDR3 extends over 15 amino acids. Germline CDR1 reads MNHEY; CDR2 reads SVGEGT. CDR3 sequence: CASRGGPTHTGELFF. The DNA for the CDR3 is TGTGCCAGCAGAGGGGGACCCACCCACACCGGGGAGCTGTTTTTT.

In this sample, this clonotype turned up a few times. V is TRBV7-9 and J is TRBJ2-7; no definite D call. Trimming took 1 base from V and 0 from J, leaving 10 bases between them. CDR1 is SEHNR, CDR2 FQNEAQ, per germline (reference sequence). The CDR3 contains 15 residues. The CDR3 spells CASSLVMGSSYEQYF. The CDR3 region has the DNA TGTGCCAGCAGCTTAGTTATGGGCAGCTCCTACGAGCAGTACTTC. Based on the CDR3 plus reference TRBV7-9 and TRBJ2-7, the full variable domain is DTGVSQNPRHKITKRGQNVTFRCDPISEHNRLYWYRQTLGQGPEFLTYFQNEAQLEKSRLLSDRFSAERPKGSFSTLEIQRTEQGDSAMYLCASSLVMGSSYEQYFGPGTRLTVT.

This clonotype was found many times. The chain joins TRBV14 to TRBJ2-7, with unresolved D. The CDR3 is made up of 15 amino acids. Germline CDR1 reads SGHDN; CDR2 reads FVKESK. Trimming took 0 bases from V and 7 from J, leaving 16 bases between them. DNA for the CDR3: TGTGCCAGCAGCCAAGATAGTAGCCCACCGAGGGAGCAGTACTTC. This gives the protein CASSQDSSPPREQYF.

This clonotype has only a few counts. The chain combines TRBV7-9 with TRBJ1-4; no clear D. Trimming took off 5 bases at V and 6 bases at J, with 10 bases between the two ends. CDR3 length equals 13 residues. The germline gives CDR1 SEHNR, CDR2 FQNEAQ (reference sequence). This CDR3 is CASSKNTDEKLFF. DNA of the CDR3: TGTGCCAGCAGCAAGAACACGGATGAAAAACTGTTTTTT.

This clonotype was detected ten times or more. In DNA form, the CDR3 reads TGTGCCAGCAGTGAAGCCATGGGGGGTGGCACAGATACGCAGTATTTT. Protein sequence: CASSEAMGGGTDTQYF. The chain is built from TRBV6-1 and TRBJ2-3; tentatively, D is TRBD2 (6 bases). Germline V gene sequence: CDR1 MNHNS, CDR2 SASEGT. The CDR3 extends over 16 amino acids. Deletions cut 0 bases from V and 1 base from J, with 11 bases between.

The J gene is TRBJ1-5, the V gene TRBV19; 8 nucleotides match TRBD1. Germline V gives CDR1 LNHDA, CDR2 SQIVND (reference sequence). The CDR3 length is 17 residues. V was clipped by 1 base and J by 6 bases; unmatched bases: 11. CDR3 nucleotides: TGTGCCAGTAGTATAGTTGGGCGGACAGGGTTTTCTCAGCCCCAGCATTTT. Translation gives CASSIVGRTGFSQPQHF.

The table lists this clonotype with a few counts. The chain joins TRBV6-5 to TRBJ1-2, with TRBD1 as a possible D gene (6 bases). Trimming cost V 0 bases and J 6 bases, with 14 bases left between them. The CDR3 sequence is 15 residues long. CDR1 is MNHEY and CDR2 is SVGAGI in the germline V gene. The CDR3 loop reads CASSYSHRVGNGYTF. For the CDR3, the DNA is TGTGCCAGCAGTTACTCCCACAGGGTGGGCAATGGCTACACCTTC.